The following is a T cell receptor (beta chain) sequence with its context. Its antigen is unknown. The CDR3 is made up of 20 amino acids. Germline V gene sequence: CDR1 SGHAT, CDR2 FQDESV (reference sequence). Trimming removed 5 bases from V and 1 base from J; junction bases left unmatched: 20. This sample is drawn from a study of response to subunit inactivated influenza vaccine. One entry per CDR3 protein, called by TCRdb with MiXCR from the RT-PCR reads. The sample yields approximately 480,000 distinct CDR3 sequences, approximately 9.9% seen once. Study-wide findings and caveats: There was a suggestion from the authors that each seasonal influenza vaccination recruits few new T cells.

The receptor comes from a man in his fifties who received an inactivated influenza vaccine. Material: PBMCs from blood, obtained roughly 45 days after vaccination. The gene calls are TRBV11-1 and TRBJ2-7; 10 bases fit TRBD1. CDR3 protein: CASSLAPGQGIRYDSYEQYF. DNA of the CDR3: TGTGCCAGCAGCCTTGCCCCGGGACAGGGGATTCGGTATGATTCCTACGAGCAGTACTTC. Combining the CDR3 with reference TRBV11-1 and TRBJ2-7 gives the whole variable domain EAEVAQSPRYKITEKSQAVAFWCDPISGHATLYWYRQILGQGPELLVQFQDESVVDDSQLPKDRFSAERLKGVDSTLKIQPAELGDSAMYLCASSLAPGQGIRYDSYEQYFGPGTRLTVT.